This TCR beta chain stems from a study of shared clonotypes between healthy human individuals. Whole-study results and caveats: Clonotypes which were not shared had lower generation probabilities than clonotypes that all four donors shared. Generally, naive subsets came out with larger estimated richness than memory subsets.

For this clone: No antigen is known for it.

Clones were sequenced by immunoSEQ multiplex PCR, and TCRdb holds only the in-frame ones, with some missing. This sample has about 2,100,000 clones, with 93% found just once. Naivety among CD8 cells was defined by CD45RO negativity and positive CCR7 selection, thereby excluding terminally differentiated effector memory CD45RA+ cells. The donors, healthy adults who were HIV-negative, had experienced no recent acute infections or vaccinations. Trimming took off 2 bases at V and 8 bases at J, with 12 bases between the two ends. This CDR3 spans 13 amino acids. The V gene's germline CDR1 is MDHEN and CDR2 SYDVKM.

The sequencing sample was made of naive CD8+ T cells from PBMCs. The sequence was obtained from a young man in good health. Some clones in this sample may be carry-over from other donors' samples. This chain connects TRBV28 to TRBJ1-2; maybe TRBD1 (5 bases). This chain's CDR3 is CASSLGSGWGYTF. The CDR3 DNA is TGTGCCAGCAGTTTAGGTTCAGGGTGGGGCTACACCTTC.